One and the same sample provided the 10 T cell receptor beta chains below, sequenced in a study of cytomegalovirus exposure and HLA in healthy donors. A multiplex PCR was run with 60 Vbeta primers and 13 Jbeta primers. TCRdb's table, derived via immunoSEQ multiplex PCR, lists solely in-frame clones and lacks some. The sample includes 100,000 or so clones, roughly 80% of them seen just once. Sequences were obtained from PBMCs. These receptors originate from a man aged 25 to 40 in good health and CMV-seropositive.

The chain links TRBV29-1 to TRBJ1-5; 7 bases agree with TRBD1. In germline, CDR1 is SQVTM, CDR2 ANQGSEA. The CDR3 has 13 amino acids. The V segment lost 7 bases and the J segment 6 bases; nucleotides outside the gene matches: 9. The CDR3 protein is CSAAQGGGQPQHF. As DNA, the CDR3 is TGCAGCGCTGCCCAAGGGGGCGGTCAGCCCCAGCATTTT.

The rearrangement joins TRBV7-9 to TRBJ1-2; a possible D gene is TRBD1 (5 bases). Trimming took off 7 bases at V and 6 bases at J, with 15 bases between the two ends. Germline lookup yields CDR1 SEHNR and CDR2 FQNEAQ (reference sequence). The CDR3 is 13 amino acids. CDR3 nucleotide sequence: TGTGCCAGCATCCCCGACAGCGTTCATGGCTACACCTTC. This sequence encodes CASIPDSVHGYTF.

The chain employs TRBV4-2 and TRBJ2-1; the match to TRBD2 covers 7 bases. The CDR3 totals 15 residues. V was clipped by 1 base and J by 0 bases; unmatched bases: 0. Germline V lookup: CDR1 LGHNA, CDR2 YNFKEQ. The DNA for the CDR3 is TGTGCCAGCAGCCAAGGCGGGAGCTCCTACAATGAGCAGTTCTTC. It is translated as CASSQGGSSYNEQFF.

The chain has TRBV2 and TRBJ2-7; weak D call: TRBD2 (6 bases). The CDR3 has 13 residues. Per the germline V gene, CDR1 is SNHLY and CDR2 is FYNNEI. The ends were cut back, 8 bases at V and 0 bases at J, with 11 bases in the middle. The CDR3 loop reads CASGTRSSYEQYF. CDR3 DNA: TGTGCCAGCGGGACTCGGAGCTCCTACGAGCAGTACTTC.

The J gene is TRBJ2-7, the V gene TRBV11-2; 11 nucleotides align to TRBD1. This CDR3 is built from 17 residues. CDR1 is SGHAT and CDR2 is FQNNGV in the germline V gene. V shed 1 base and J 0 bases; nucleotides not matched to a gene: 5. The CDR3 DNA follows: TGTGCCAGCAGCTTAGGGACAGGGGGCCTCCGCTCCTACGAGCAGTACTTC. Its translation is CASSLGTGGLRSYEQYF. The complete variable domain, with remaining parts taken from reference TRBV11-2 and TRBJ2-7, reads EAGVAQSPRYKIIEKRQSVAFWCNPISGHATLYWYQQILGQGPKLLIQFQNNGVVDDSQLPKDRFSAERLKGVDSTLKIQPAKLEDSAVYLCASSLGTGGLRSYEQYFGPGTRLTVT.

The chain links TRBV5-6 to TRBJ2-5, with 8 bases lining up with TRBD1. CDR1 SGHDT and CDR2 YYEEEE come from the germline V gene. V gave up 4 bases and J gave up 0 bases; unmatched junction bases: 5. CDR3 size: 15 residues. This CDR3 reads CASSVDRVYQETQYF. The DNA of the CDR3 is TGTGCCAGCAGCGTGGACAGGGTCTACCAAGAGACCCAGTACTTC.

This clone was counted between two and nine times. The J gene is TRBJ1-6, the V gene TRBV6-4, with unresolved D. The CDR3 covers 15 residues. Germline V CDR1 and CDR2: MRHNA, SNTAGT. V was trimmed by 2 bases and J by 7 bases, leaving 12 bases between them. The CDR3 DNA is TGTGCCAGCAGTGACGGGGAGTCGGGGAATTCACCCCTCCACTTT. Protein product: CASSDGESGNSPLHF.

The chain uses TRBV7-9 and TRBJ1-2; 10 bases align to TRBD1. This CDR3 region has 15 residues. CDR1 and CDR2 (germline): SEHNR, FQNEAQ (reference sequence). The V gene end was trimmed by 5 bases and the J gene end by 6 bases; junction bases not matched to a gene: 9. The CDR3 DNA is TGTGCCAGCAGCCTAAGCGTCGACAGGGGGCATGGCTACACCTTC. It is translated as CASSLSVDRGHGYTF.

The chain carries TRBV7-9 and TRBJ1-6, with TRBD1 identical over 7 bases. CDR3 length: 13 amino acids. In germline, CDR1 is SEHNR, CDR2 FQNEAQ (reference sequence). V trimming: 4 bases; J trimming: 9 bases; junction bases outside the gene matches: 3. The chain's CDR3 is CASSSQGGSPLHF. Written as DNA, the CDR3 is TGTGCCAGCAGCTCCCAGGGGGGTTCACCCCTCCACTTT.

V usage is TRBV19 and J usage is TRBJ2-5, with D maybe TRBD2 (6 bases). This CDR3 spans 12 amino acids. The germline CDR1 and CDR2 sequences are LNHDA and SQIVND (reference sequence). V was shortened by 6 bases and J by 1 base, with 6 bases between the two germline ends. CDR3 coding DNA: TGTGCCAGTAGGGGGGGCCAAGAGACCCAGTACTTC. Its translation: CASRGGQETQYF.